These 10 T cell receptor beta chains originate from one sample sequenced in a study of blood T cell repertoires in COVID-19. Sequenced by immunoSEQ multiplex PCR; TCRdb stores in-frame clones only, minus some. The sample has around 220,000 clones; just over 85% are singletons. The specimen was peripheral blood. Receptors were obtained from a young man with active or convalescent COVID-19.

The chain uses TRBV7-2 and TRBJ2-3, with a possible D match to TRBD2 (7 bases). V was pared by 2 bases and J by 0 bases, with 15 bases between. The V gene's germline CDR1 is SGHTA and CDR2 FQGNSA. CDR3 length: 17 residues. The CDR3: CASSLILGGASTDTQYF. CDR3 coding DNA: TGTGCCAGCAGCTTAATTTTGGGGGGGGCTAGCACAGATACGCAGTATTTT.

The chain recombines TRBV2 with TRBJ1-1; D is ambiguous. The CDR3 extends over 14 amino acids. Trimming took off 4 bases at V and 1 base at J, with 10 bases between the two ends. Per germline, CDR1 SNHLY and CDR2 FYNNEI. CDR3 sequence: CASSAFARNTEAFF. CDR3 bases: TGTGCCAGCAGTGCCTTTGCCAGGAACACTGAAGCTTTCTTT.

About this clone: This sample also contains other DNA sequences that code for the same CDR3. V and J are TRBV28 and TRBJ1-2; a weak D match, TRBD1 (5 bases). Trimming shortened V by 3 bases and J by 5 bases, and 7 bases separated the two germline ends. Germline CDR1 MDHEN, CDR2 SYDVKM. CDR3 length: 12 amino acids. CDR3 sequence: CASSLTVYGYTF. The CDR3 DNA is TGTGCCAGCAGTTTGACAGTTTATGGCTACACCTTC.

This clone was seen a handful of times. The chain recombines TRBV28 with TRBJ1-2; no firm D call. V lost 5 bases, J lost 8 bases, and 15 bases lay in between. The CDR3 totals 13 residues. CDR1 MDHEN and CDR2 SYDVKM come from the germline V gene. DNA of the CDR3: TGTGCCAGCAGTAGAAAGAGCCCCTGGGGCTACACCTTC. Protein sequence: CASSRKSPWGYTF.

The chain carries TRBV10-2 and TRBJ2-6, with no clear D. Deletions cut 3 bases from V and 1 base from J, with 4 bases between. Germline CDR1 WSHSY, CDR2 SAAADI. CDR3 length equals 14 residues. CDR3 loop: CASSDLSGANVLTF. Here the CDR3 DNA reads TGCGCCAGCAGTGACTTGTCTGGGGCCAACGTCCTGACTTTC.

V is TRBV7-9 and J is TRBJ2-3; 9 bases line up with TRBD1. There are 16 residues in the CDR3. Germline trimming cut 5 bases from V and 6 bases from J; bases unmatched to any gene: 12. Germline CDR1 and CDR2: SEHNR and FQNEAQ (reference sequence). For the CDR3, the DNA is TGTGCCAGCAGCCATCGAGGGGACAGGGAGAGGGATACGCAGTATTTT. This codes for CASSHRGDRERDTQYF.

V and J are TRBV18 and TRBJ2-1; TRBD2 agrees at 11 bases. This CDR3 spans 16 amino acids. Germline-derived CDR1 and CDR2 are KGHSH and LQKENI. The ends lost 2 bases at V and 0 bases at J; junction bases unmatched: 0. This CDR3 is CASSPGLAGSYNEQFF. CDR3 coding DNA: TGTGCCAGCTCACCAGGACTAGCGGGCTCCTACAATGAGCAGTTCTTC.

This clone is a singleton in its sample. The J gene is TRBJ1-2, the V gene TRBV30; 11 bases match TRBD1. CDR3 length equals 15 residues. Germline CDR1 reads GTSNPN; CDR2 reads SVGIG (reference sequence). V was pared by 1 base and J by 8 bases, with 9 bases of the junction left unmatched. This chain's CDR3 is CAWSALDRGRRGYTF. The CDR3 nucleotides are TGTGCCTGGAGTGCCCTGGACAGGGGGCGCCGCGGCTACACCTTC.

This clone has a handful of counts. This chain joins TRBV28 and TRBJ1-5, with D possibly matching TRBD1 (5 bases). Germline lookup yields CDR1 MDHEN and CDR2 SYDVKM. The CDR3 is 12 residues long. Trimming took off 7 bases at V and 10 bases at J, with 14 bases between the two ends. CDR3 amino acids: CASTDQGSPQHF. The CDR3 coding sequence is TGTGCCAGCACCGACCAGGGTTCTCCCCAGCATTTT.

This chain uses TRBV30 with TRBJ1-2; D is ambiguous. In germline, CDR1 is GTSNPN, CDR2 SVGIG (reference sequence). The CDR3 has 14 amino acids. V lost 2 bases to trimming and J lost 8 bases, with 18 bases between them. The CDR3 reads CAWSLGLEGSGYTF. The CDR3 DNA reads TGTGCCTGGAGTCTCGGACTTGAGGGCAGCGGCTACACCTTC.